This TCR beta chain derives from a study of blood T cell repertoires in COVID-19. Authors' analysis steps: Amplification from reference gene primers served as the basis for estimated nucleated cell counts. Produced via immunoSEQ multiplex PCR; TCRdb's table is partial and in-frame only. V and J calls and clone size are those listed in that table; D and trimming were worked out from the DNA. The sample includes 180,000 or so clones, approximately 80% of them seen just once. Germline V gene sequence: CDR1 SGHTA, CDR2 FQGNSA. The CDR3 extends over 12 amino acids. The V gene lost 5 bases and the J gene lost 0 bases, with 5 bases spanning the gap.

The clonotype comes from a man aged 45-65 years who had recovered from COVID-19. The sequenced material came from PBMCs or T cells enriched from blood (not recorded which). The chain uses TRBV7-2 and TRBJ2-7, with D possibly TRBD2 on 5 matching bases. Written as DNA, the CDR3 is TGTGCCAGCAGCCGGGGCTCCTACGAGCAGTACTTC. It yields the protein CASSRGSYEQYF.